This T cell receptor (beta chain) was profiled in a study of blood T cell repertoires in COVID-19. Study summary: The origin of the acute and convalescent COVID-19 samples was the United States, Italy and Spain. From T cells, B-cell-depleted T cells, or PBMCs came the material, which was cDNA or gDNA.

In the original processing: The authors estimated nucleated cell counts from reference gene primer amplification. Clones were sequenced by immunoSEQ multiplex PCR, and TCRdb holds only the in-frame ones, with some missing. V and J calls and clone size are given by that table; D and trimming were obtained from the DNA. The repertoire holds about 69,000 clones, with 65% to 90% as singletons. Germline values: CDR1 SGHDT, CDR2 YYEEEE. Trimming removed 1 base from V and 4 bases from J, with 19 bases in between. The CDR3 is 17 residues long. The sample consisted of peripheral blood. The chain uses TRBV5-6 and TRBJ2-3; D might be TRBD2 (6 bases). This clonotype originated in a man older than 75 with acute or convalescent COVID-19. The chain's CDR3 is CASSLSPGSSAPDTQYF. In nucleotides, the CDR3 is TGTGCCAGCAGCTTGTCCCCCGGGTCTAGCGCCCCAGATACGCAGTATTTT.